Listed below are T cell receptor beta chains from one sample, sequenced in a study of shared clonotypes between healthy human individuals. Only in-frame clones appear in the TCRdb table, and some are missing; sequencing was by immunoSEQ multiplex PCR. The sample yields hundreds of thousands of clones, about 74% seen once. The sample consisted of memory CD4+ T cells sorted from blood. All receptors derive from a woman between 25 and 40 years old in good health. CDR3s include the opening cysteine and the closing phenylalanine or tryptophan. Each record gives: J gene, clone size, V gene, D gene, CDR3 DNA, CDR3 protein. D genes are given only for firm matches. Clone size is stated in some rows and not others, as once, few, many or a class when expanded.

>TRBJ1-1|NA|TRBV27|TRBD1
TGTGCCAGCAGTGCAAAGACAGGGTACACTGAAGCTTTCTTT
CASSAKTGYTEAFF
>TRBJ1-1|NA|TRBV7-3|NA
TGTGCCAGCAGCTTATCCCCACAGAACACTGAAGCTTTCTTT
CASSLSPQNTEAFF
>TRBJ2-1|NA|TRBV19|NA
TGTGCCAGTAGTACTCGTGGTAGGGCGAATGAGCAGTTCTTC
CASSTRGRANEQFF
>TRBJ1-6|NA|TRBV4-2|NA
TGTGCCAGCAGCCAAGAGGGGGCCCGTCTCCACTTT
CASSQEGARLHF
>TRBJ2-5|NA|TRBV19|NA
TGTGCCAGTAGTATCCAGGGCGGGGAGACCCAGTACTTC
CASSIQGGETQYF
>TRBJ2-1|NA|TRBV7-7|TRBD2
TGTGCCAGCAGCCCCGGACTAAGCGGGAGAGGAAATGAGCAGTTCTTC
CASSPGLSGRGNEQFF
>TRBJ1-2|NA|TRBV5-4|NA
TGTGCCAGCAACCCGGGGGTAGACGCCGGCTACACCTTC
CASNPGVDAGYTF
>TRBJ1-1|NA|TRBV19|TRBD1
TGTGCCAGTAGTGTAGCCTTGGGACAGATGAACACTGAAGCTTTCTTT
CASSVALGQMNTEAFF
>TRBJ2-3|once|TRBV7-3|NA
TGTGCCAGCAGCCCCCAGGGTATTTCGGGAGATACGCAGTATTTT
CASSPQGISGDTQYF
>TRBJ2-2|few|TRBV6-5|NA
TGTGCCAGCACCCAACGGGGGGAGGGGGCCGGGGAGCTGTTTTTT
CASTQRGEGAGELFF
>TRBJ2-1|NA|TRBV4-1|NA
TGCGCCAGCAGCTATACAGAGGATGAGCAGTTCTTC
CASSYTEDEQFF
>TRBJ2-1|many|TRBV27|NA
TGTGCCAGCCGAGCACCTCAACCGGGGAGGGAGCAGTTCTTC
CASRAPQPGREQFF
>TRBJ2-5|few|TRBV7-3|TRBD2
TGTGCCAGCAGCAAGGGGACTAGCGGGAGTAGAGAGACCCAGTACTTC
CASSKGTSGSRETQYF
>TRBJ1-1|NA|TRBV5-8|NA
TGTGCCAGCAGTTTGGGGCAGGCGTATGAAGCTTTCTTT
CASSLGQAYEAFF
>TRBJ1-1|NA|TRBV19|NA
TGTGCCAGTAGTATCCCAGGTGTCACTGAAGCTTTCTTT
CASSIPGVTEAFF
>TRBJ2-1|NA|TRBV6-5|TRBD2
TGTGCCAGCCGGGGGGGCCTTAATGAGCAGTTCTTC
CASRGGLNEQFF
>TRBJ2-1|NA|TRBV4-2|NA
TGTGCCAGCAGCCCTGAGAGTGTAATGAGGGAGCAGTTCTTC
CASSPESVMREQFF
>TRBJ2-3|NA|TRBV5-1|NA
TGCGCCAGCAGCTTGGTTTCCGGGAGATACGGAGATACGCAGTATTTT
CASSLVSGRYGDTQYF
>TRBJ2-3|NA|TRBV28|NA
TGTGCCCTAGGGACTTTTAGCACAGATACGCAGTATTTT
CALGTFSTDTQYF
>TRBJ2-2|NA|TRBV11-3|NA
TGTGCCAGCAGCGGAACGGACGAAGTCACCGGGGAGCTGTTTTTT
CASSGTDEVTGELFF
>TRBJ2-1|NA|TRBV4-1|NA
TGCGCCAGCAGCCCGGAGACAAACTACAATGAGCAGTTCTTC
CASSPETNYNEQFF
>TRBJ1-2|many|TRBV19|NA
TGTGCCAGTACCAGACGGGAGCCGAACTATGGCTACACCTTC
CASTRREPNYGYTF
>TRBJ1-3|NA|TRBV19|NA
TGTGCCAGTACCGCGCTCGGACGGAACTCTGGAAACACCATATATTTT
CASTALGRNSGNTIYF
>TRBJ1-2|NA|TRBV6-5|NA
TGTGCCAGCAGTTACTTAACAAAACGAGACTATGGCTACACCTTC
CASSYLTKRDYGYTF
>TRBJ2-5|once|TRBV5-1|TRBD1
TGCGCCAGCAGCTTTGGGCGACAGGGGGGAGAGACCCAGTACTTC
CASSFGRQGGETQYF
>TRBJ1-1|few|TRBV29-1|TRBD1
TGCAGCGTTGTGCCAGGGGGCACTGAAGCTTTCTTT
CSVVPGGTEAFF
>TRBJ2-3|few|TRBV6-1|NA
TGTGCCAGCAGTGAAAGCTCGCCCCCAGATACGCAGTATTTT
CASSESSPPDTQYF
>TRBJ2-1|NA|TRBV4-1|TRBD2
TGCGCCAGCAGCCAACCGACTAGCGGGAGGGATACTGAGCAGTTCTTC
CASSQPTSGRDTEQFF
>TRBJ2-7|NA|TRBV7-2|NA
TGTGCCAGCAGCCCCGGTTACGTCACCCACGAGCAGTACTTC
CASSPGYVTHEQYF
>TRBJ2-3|NA|TRBV6-5|NA
TGTGCCAGCAGTGACCGCACAGATACGCAGTATTTT
CASSDRTDTQYF
>TRBJ2-7|few|TRBV19|TRBD2
TGTGCCAGTAGTATAGCCGCGGGAGCCCACCACGAGCAGTACTTC
CASSIAAGAHHEQYF
>TRBJ2-6|NA|TRBV2|TRBD1
TGTGCCAGCAGTAGGACAGGGGTGAACTCTGGGGCCAACGTCCTGACTTTC
CASSRTGVNSGANVLTF
>TRBJ1-1|NA|TRBV7-9|NA
TGTGCCAGCAGCTTAGTTGAGGCTGAAGCTTTCTTT
CASSLVEAEAFF
>TRBJ1-2|NA|TRBV9|TRBD1
TGTGCCAGCAGCGTAGATTCGGACAGGGTATTTGGCTACACCTTC
CASSVDSDRVFGYTF
>TRBJ1-5|NA|TRBV27|NA
TGTGCCAGCAGTCATCTCTTTCGGGGCAACTTAGATCAGCCCCAGCATTTT
CASSHLFRGNLDQPQHF
>TRBJ2-1|NA|TRBV15|TRBD1
TGTGCCACCAGCCAAGACAGGGGGTCCTACAATGAGCAGTTCTTC
CATSQDRGSYNEQFF
>TRBJ1-5|NA|TRBV19|TRBD1
TGTGCCAGTTTAAGCCGACAGGGAAACAATCAGCCCCAGCATTTT
CASLSRQGNNQPQHF
>TRBJ2-1|NA|TRBV19|NA
TGTGCCAGTAGCACTTTCCAGGCCAAATACAATGAGCAGTTCTTC
CASSTFQAKYNEQFF
>TRBJ1-1|NA|TRBV10-3|NA
TGTGCCATCAGTGAGTCCGGGACCCTTAACACTGAAGCTTTCTTT
CAISESGTLNTEAFF
>TRBJ2-1|NA|TRBV29-1|NA
TGCAGCGTTCACGGGCCTCCCGGCAATGAGCAGTTCTTC
CSVHGPPGNEQFF
>TRBJ1-4|few|TRBV6-1|TRBD1
TGTGCCACCGGGCCTGGGACAGGGCCCGAAAAACTGTTTTTT
CATGPGTGPEKLFF
>TRBJ2-7|few|TRBV2|NA
TGTGCCAGCAGTGATCCCGGTGGGCGGTCCGATTCCTGGGAGCAGTACTTC
CASSDPGGRSDSWEQYF
>TRBJ2-1|NA|TRBV6-4|TRBD2
TGTGCCAGCAGGCACACTAGCGGGCGGAACAATGAGCAGTTCTTC
CASRHTSGRNNEQFF
>TRBJ2-1|NA|TRBV18|TRBD2
TGTGCCAGCACACGCCTAGCGGGGGACAATGAGCAGTTCTTC
CASTRLAGDNEQFF
>TRBJ2-7|NA|TRBV5-1|NA
TGCGCCAGCAGCTTGGGGACAGAAACCCACGAGCAGTACTTC
CASSLGTETHEQYF
>TRBJ2-3|NA|TRBV5-6|NA
TGTGCCAGCAGCTTTAGGGGCGGGGAGGCAGATACGCAGTATTTT
CASSFRGGEADTQYF
>TRBJ2-1|NA|TRBV10-2|NA
TGCGCCAGCCATAAACAGGGAAACAATGAGCAGTTCTTC
CASHKQGNNEQFF
>TRBJ2-1|many|TRBV5-1|NA
TGCGCCAGCAGCTTGGATTGGACTACAAACAATGAGCAGTTCTTC
CASSLDWTTNNEQFF
>TRBJ1-5|few|TRBV28|NA
TGTGCCAGCAGTCGCCCTTCGACCGGTCCGCCCCAGCATTTT
CASSRPSTGPPQHF
>TRBJ2-1|once|TRBV12-5|TRBD2
TGTGCTAGTGCGCGGCTAGCGGGGGGTGAGCAGTTCTTC
CASARLAGGEQFF
>TRBJ1-5|NA|TRBV28|NA
TGTGCCAGCAGTCCACCAAGACATAGCAATCAGCCCCAGCATTTT
CASSPPRHSNQPQHF
>TRBJ1-3|once|TRBV10-2|NA
TGCGCCAGCAGTGAGTGGGGCGGAAACACCATATATTTT
CASSEWGGNTIYF
>TRBJ1-3|NA|TRBV4-2|TRBD1
TGTGCCAGCAGCCGGGACAGAGGGATCCTCTCTGGAAACACCATATATTTT
CASSRDRGILSGNTIYF
>TRBJ2-7|NA|TRBV5-8|TRBD2
TGTGCCAGCAGCTTATGGACTAGCGGGTACCAATCCTCCTACGAGCAGTACTTC
CASSLWTSGYQSSYEQYF
>TRBJ2-1|NA|TRBV28|TRBD2
TGTGCCAGCCGCGGGACTAGCGGGAGGAGTAGGAATGAGCAGTTCTTC
CASRGTSGRSRNEQFF
>TRBJ2-2|NA|TRBV4-1|NA
TGCGCCAGCAGCCAAGGAAGGGACTTCCTCACCGGGGAGCTGTTTTTT
CASSQGRDFLTGELFF
>TRBJ2-1|NA|TRBV6-1|TRBD2
TGTGCCAGCAGTGCGGGGCTAGCGGGAGTGGTGGGTGAGCAGTTCTTC
CASSAGLAGVVGEQFF
>TRBJ1-3|NA|TRBV9|NA
TGTGCCAGCAGCACCGGGGGGACGAGGGGAAACACCATATATTTT
CASSTGGTRGNTIYF
>TRBJ2-2|NA|TRBV28|TRBD2
TGTGCCAGCAGAGAAGCGGGACTAGCGGATGGCACCGGGGAGCTGTTTTTT
CASREAGLADGTGELFF